The rows below give T cell receptor beta chains drawn from one sample of a study of shared clonotypes between healthy human individuals. TCRdb's copy holds only in-frame clones and misses some; the assay was immunoSEQ multiplex PCR. This sample has 2,500,000 or so clones; 85% to 95% occur once, and the top ten carry 0.37%. The sample consisted of naive CD4+ T cells from PBMCs. The receptors originated from a man between 18 and 35 years old in good health. Some clones in this sample may be carry-over from other donors' samples. Each CDR3 is given with its conserved first and last residue. The order of the fields is J gene, D gene, clone size, V gene, CDR3 protein, CDR3 DNA. A D gene is named only where the DNA matches it firmly. Rows give clone size only sometimes, using once, few, many, or a class for an expanded clone.

j_call: TRBJ2-7
d_call: .
clone_size: .
v_call: TRBV7-8
cdr3_aa: CASSSSGTGSYEQYF
cdr3_nt: TGTGCCAGCAGCTCGTCCGGGACCGGCTCCTACGAGCAGTACTTC

j_call: TRBJ2-1
d_call: TRBD2
clone_size: .
v_call: TRBV27
cdr3_aa: CASSQTSGSRPYNEQFF
cdr3_nt: TGTGCCAGCAGCCAGACTAGCGGGAGTCGCCCCTACAATGAGCAGTTCTTC

j_call: TRBJ2-7
d_call: TRBD1
clone_size: .
v_call: TRBV7-2
cdr3_aa: CASSRSGTGSYEQYF
cdr3_nt: TGTGCCAGCAGCAGATCCGGGACAGGGTCCTACGAGCAGTACTTC

j_call: TRBJ2-1
d_call: .
clone_size: .
v_call: TRBV27
cdr3_aa: CASSYMGAYNEQFF
cdr3_nt: TGTGCCAGCAGTTATATGGGAGCGTACAATGAGCAGTTCTTC

j_call: TRBJ2-1
d_call: .
clone_size: .
v_call: TRBV20-1
cdr3_aa: CSARERGEQFF
cdr3_nt: TGCAGTGCTAGAGAGAGGGGTGAGCAGTTCTTC

j_call: TRBJ2-4
d_call: TRBD2
clone_size: .
v_call: TRBV6-6
cdr3_aa: CAAGDIQYF
cdr3_nt: TGTGCCGCGGGGGACATTCAGTACTTC

j_call: TRBJ2-2
d_call: .
clone_size: .
v_call: TRBV19
cdr3_aa: CASSIYRDAGELFF
cdr3_nt: TGTGCCAGTAGTATATACAGGGACGCCGGGGAGCTGTTTTTT

j_call: TRBJ2-7
d_call: TRBD2
clone_size: .
v_call: TRBV7-9
cdr3_aa: CASSPGTSGVSYEQYF
cdr3_nt: TGTGCCAGCAGCCCAGGGACTAGCGGGGTTTCCTACGAGCAGTACTTC

j_call: TRBJ1-2
d_call: TRBD1
clone_size: .
v_call: TRBV28
cdr3_aa: CASSLSGAGTGGYGYTF
cdr3_nt: TGTGCCAGCAGTTTAAGTGGGGCCGGGACAGGGGGCTATGGCTACACCTTC

j_call: TRBJ2-5
d_call: .
clone_size: few
v_call: TRBV2
cdr3_aa: CASRTAGETQYF
cdr3_nt: TGTGCCAGTAGGACTGCCGGGGAGACCCAGTACTTC

j_call: TRBJ2-4
d_call: TRBD1
clone_size: once
v_call: TRBV5-6
cdr3_aa: CASSKTGVKNIQYF
cdr3_nt: TGTGCCAGCAGCAAGACAGGGGTGAAAAACATTCAGTACTTC